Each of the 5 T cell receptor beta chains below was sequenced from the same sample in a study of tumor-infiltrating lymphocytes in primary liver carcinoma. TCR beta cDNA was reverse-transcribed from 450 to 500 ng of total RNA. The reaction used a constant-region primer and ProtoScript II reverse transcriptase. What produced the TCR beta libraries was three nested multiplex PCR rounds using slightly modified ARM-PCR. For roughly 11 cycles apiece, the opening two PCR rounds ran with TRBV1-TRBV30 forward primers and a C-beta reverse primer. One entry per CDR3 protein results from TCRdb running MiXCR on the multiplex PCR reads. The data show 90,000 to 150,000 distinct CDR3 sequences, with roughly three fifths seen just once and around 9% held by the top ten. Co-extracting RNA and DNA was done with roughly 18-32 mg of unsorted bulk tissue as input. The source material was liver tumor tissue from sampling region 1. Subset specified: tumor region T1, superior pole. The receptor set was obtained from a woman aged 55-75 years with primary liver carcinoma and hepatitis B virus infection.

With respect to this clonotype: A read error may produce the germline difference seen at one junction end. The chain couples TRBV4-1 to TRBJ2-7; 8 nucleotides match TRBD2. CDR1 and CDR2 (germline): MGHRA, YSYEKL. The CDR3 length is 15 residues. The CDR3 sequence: CVSNQDGGGRDEQYF. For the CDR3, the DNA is TGCGTCAGCAACCAAGATGGCGGGGGGCGCGACGAGCAGTACTTC.

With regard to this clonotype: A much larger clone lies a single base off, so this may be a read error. Here the CDR3 DNA reads TGTGCCAGCAGATACCGCCGGGAGTTCGACGAGCAGTACTTC. Protein product: CASRYRREFDEQYF. The J gene is TRBJ2-7, the V gene TRBV6-2 or TRBV6-3; perhaps TRBD2 as D (6 bases). Germline V CDR1 and CDR2: MNHEY, SVGEGT. V dropped 6 bases and J dropped 5 bases, with 17 bases sitting between them. This CDR3 spans 14 amino acids.

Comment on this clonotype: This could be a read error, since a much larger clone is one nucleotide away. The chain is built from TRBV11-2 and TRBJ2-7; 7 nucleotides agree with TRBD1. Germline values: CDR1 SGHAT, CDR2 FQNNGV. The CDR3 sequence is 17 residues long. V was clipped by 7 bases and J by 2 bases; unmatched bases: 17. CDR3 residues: CASTPTYTGASTYEQYF. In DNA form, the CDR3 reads TGTGCCAGCACTCCAACCTATACAGGGGCTAGCACCTACGAGCAGTACTTC.

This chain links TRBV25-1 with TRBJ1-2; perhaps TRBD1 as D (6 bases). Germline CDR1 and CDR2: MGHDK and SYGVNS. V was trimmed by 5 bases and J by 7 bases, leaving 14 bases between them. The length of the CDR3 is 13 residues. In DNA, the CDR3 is TGTGCCAGCAGTCGAGGGGGTTCAGGTGGCTACACCTTC. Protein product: CASSRGGSGGYTF.

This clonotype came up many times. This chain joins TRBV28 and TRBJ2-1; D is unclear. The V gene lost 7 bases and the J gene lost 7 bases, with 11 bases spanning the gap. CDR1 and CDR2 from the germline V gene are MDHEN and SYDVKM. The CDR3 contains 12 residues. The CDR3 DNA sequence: TGTGCCAGCAATCAGGTTGAAAATGAGCAGTTCTTC. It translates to CASNQVENEQFF.